This TCR beta chain was identified during a study of vaccination and CD4 T cells after COVID-19. Treatment noted: approximately nine-day PBMC culture with coronavirus spike peptide pools or control peptides (ViraFEST assay). Oncomine TCR Beta short-read sequencing was applied to DNA from cultured CD4+ T cells. Extraction of genomic DNA was performed on cultured CD4+ T cells. TCRdb reanalysed the PCR reads using MiXCR and keeps one entry per CDR3 protein. The profile shows almost 8,500 distinct CDR3 sequences, about 70% of them singletons. Trimming stripped 5 bases from V and 1 base from J, with 13 bases between. Looked up from germline, CDR1 is SGHVS and CDR2 is FQNEAQ. The CDR3 length is 15 residues. Only one count was recorded for this clonotype. Its antigen is undetermined.

The clonotype was recovered from a human donor who had recovered from COVID-19. The sequencing input was CD4+ T cells from blood, cultured in vitro. The J gene is TRBJ2-3, the V gene TRBV7-8; a weak D match, TRBD2 (7 bases). In DNA form, the CDR3 reads TGTGCCAGCAGCCCATCCGGGGGGCGCACAGATACGCAGTATTTT. It codes for CASSPSGGRTDTQYF.